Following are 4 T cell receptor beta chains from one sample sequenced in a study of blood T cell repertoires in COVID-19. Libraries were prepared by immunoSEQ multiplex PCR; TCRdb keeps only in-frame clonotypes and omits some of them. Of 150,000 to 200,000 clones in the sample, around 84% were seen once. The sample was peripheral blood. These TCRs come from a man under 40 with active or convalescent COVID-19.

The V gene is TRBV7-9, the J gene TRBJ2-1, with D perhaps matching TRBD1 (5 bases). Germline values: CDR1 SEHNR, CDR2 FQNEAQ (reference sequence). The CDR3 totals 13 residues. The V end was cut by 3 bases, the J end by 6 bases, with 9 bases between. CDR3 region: CASSFLRGNEQFF. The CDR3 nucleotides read TGTGCCAGCAGCTTTCTTAGGGGCAATGAGCAGTTCTTC.

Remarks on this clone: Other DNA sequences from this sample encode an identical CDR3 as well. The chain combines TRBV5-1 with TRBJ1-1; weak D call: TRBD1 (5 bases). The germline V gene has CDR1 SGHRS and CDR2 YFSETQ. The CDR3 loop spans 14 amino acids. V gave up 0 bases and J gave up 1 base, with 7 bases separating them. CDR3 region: CASSLDGQNTEAFF. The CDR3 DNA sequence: TGCGCCAGCAGCTTGGATGGACAGAACACTGAAGCTTTCTTT.

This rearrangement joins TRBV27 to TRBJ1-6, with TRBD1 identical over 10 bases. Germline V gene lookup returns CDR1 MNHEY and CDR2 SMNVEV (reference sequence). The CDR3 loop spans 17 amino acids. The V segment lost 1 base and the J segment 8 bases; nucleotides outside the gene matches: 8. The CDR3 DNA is TGTGCCAGCAGTTTATGGTACCCAGGGACAGGGGATTCACCCCTCCACTTT. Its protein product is CASSLWYPGTGDSPLHF.

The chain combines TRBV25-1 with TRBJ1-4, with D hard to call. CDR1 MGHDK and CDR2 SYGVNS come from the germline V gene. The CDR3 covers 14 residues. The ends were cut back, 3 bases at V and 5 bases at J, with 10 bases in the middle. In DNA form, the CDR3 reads TGTGCCAGCAGTGAGACTCGGCTCAATGAAAAACTGTTTTTT. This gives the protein CASSETRLNEKLFF.